Listed below are T cell receptor beta chains from one sample, sequenced in a study of shared clonotypes between healthy human individuals. Here immunoSEQ multiplex PCR was the method, and the copy in TCRdb shows in-frame clones only, minus some. The repertoire holds about 2.2 million clones, with roughly 95% as singletons. Specimen: naive CD8+ T cells from PBMCs. These receptors were collected from a man younger than 35 in good health. Some clones in this sample may be carry-over from other donors' samples. The CDR3 runs from the conserved cysteine through the conserved F or W. The D gene is left open where the match is weak. Not all rows give a size; the values are once, few, many and, for expanded clones, a class.

CDR3aa: CASSVGDRVSYEQYF; CDR3nt: TGTGCCAGCAGCGTAGGGGACAGGGTCTCCTACGAGCAGTACTTC; j_gene: TRBJ2-7; abundance: -; v_gene: TRBV9; d_gene: TRBD1
CDR3aa: CASSISGTGANVLTF; CDR3nt: TGTGCCAGTAGTATTTCTGGAACTGGGGCCAACGTCCTGACTTTC; j_gene: TRBJ2-6; abundance: once; v_gene: TRBV19; d_gene: -
CDR3aa: CASSTWTSGDEQFF; CDR3nt: TGTGCCAGCAGCACCTGGACTAGCGGCGATGAGCAGTTCTTC; j_gene: TRBJ2-1; abundance: -; v_gene: TRBV9; d_gene: TRBD2
CDR3aa: CASSITGGNEQYF; CDR3nt: TGTGCCAGTAGTATAACCGGCGGGAACGAGCAGTACTTC; j_gene: TRBJ2-7; abundance: -; v_gene: TRBV19; d_gene: -
CDR3aa: CASRPGLAGYEQYF; CDR3nt: TGTGCCAGCAGACCGGGACTAGCGGGTTACGAGCAGTACTTC; j_gene: TRBJ2-7; abundance: -; v_gene: TRBV6-1; d_gene: TRBD2
CDR3aa: CATLDERANSYEQYF; CDR3nt: TGTGCCACCCTCGACGAGCGGGCCAACTCCTACGAGCAGTACTTC; j_gene: TRBJ2-7; abundance: -; v_gene: TRBV19; d_gene: -
CDR3aa: CASSLSPGAYEQYF; CDR3nt: TGCGCCAGCAGCTTGAGTCCAGGCGCCTACGAGCAGTACTTC; j_gene: TRBJ2-7; abundance: -; v_gene: TRBV5-1; d_gene: -
CDR3aa: CASSAGGPTYNEQFF; CDR3nt: TGTGCCAGCAGTGCGGGAGGGCCGACCTACAATGAGCAGTTCTTC; j_gene: TRBJ2-1; abundance: once; v_gene: TRBV27; d_gene: TRBD2
CDR3aa: CASSIGQGAYEKLFF; CDR3nt: TGTGCCAGCAGCATTGGACAGGGGGCCTATGAAAAACTGTTTTTT; j_gene: TRBJ1-4; abundance: -; v_gene: TRBV7-9; d_gene: TRBD1
CDR3aa: CASGAGDSYNEQFF; CDR3nt: TGTGCCAGCGGGGCGGGGGACTCCTACAATGAGCAGTTCTTC; j_gene: TRBJ2-1; abundance: -; v_gene: TRBV6-6; d_gene: TRBD2
CDR3aa: CASSQDSRGNQPQHF; CDR3nt: TGCGCCAGCAGCCAAGATTCGCGGGGCAATCAGCCCCAGCATTTT; j_gene: TRBJ1-5; abundance: few; v_gene: TRBV4-1; d_gene: -
CDR3aa: CASSEVGYTGEETQYF; CDR3nt: TGTGCCAGCAGTGAAGTCGGATATACAGGGGAAGAGACCCAGTACTTC; j_gene: TRBJ2-5; abundance: -; v_gene: TRBV6-1; d_gene: TRBD1
CDR3aa: CASSQESRPIEQYF; CDR3nt: TGCGCCAGCAGCCAGGAATCTCGACCTATAGAGCAGTACTTC; j_gene: TRBJ2-7; abundance: -; v_gene: TRBV4-1; d_gene: -
CDR3aa: CASSPSGDGPYEQYF; CDR3nt: TGTGCCAGCAGCCCCAGCGGGGACGGACCCTACGAGCAGTACTTC; j_gene: TRBJ2-7; abundance: -; v_gene: TRBV9; d_gene: TRBD2
CDR3aa: CASSEGKREFYEQYF; CDR3nt: TGTGCCAGCAGTGAAGGGAAGCGGGAGTTTTACGAGCAGTACTTC; j_gene: TRBJ2-7; abundance: -; v_gene: TRBV9; d_gene: TRBD2
CDR3aa: CASSLQRQFF; CDR3nt: TGTGCCAGCAGCTTACAGAGGCAGTTCTTC; j_gene: TRBJ2-1; abundance: -; v_gene: TRBV7-9; d_gene: -
CDR3aa: CASSQDYDREAFF; CDR3nt: TGTGCCAGCAGCCAGGATTACGACAGGGAAGCTTTCTTT; j_gene: TRBJ1-1; abundance: -; v_gene: TRBV4-2; d_gene: -
CDR3aa: CAISESIQGGTEAFF; CDR3nt: TGTGCCATCAGTGAGTCGATCCAGGGGGGCACTGAAGCTTTCTTT; j_gene: TRBJ1-1; abundance: -; v_gene: TRBV10-3; d_gene: TRBD1
CDR3aa: CASSEQNFYYGYTF; CDR3nt: TGTGCCAGCAGTGAACAAAATTTTTACTATGGCTACACCTTC; j_gene: TRBJ1-2; abundance: -; v_gene: TRBV6-1; d_gene: -
CDR3aa: CASSLWGEQYF; CDR3nt: TGTGCCAGCAGCCTCTGGGGCGAGCAGTACTTC; j_gene: TRBJ2-7; abundance: -; v_gene: TRBV5-6; d_gene: -
CDR3aa: CASSPGTVYEQYF; CDR3nt: TGTGCCAGCAGCCCGGGGACAGTCTACGAGCAGTACTTC; j_gene: TRBJ2-7; abundance: -; v_gene: TRBV5-4; d_gene: TRBD1
CDR3aa: CASSETGGEGKNTEAFF; CDR3nt: TGTGCCAGCAGCGAGACAGGGGGTGAGGGTAAGAACACTGAAGCTTTCTTT; j_gene: TRBJ1-1; abundance: -; v_gene: TRBV9; d_gene: TRBD1
CDR3aa: CANQDEQYF; CDR3nt: TGTGCCAACCAGGACGAGCAGTACTTC; j_gene: TRBJ2-7; abundance: -; v_gene: TRBV10-3; d_gene: -
CDR3aa: CASSLEGVTEAFF; CDR3nt: TGCGCCAGCAGCTTGGAGGGGGTCACTGAAGCTTTCTTT; j_gene: TRBJ1-1; abundance: -; v_gene: TRBV5-1; d_gene: -
CDR3aa: CASSEHRSGTNTYEQYF; CDR3nt: TGTGCCAGCAGCGAACACCGCTCCGGGACTAACACCTACGAGCAGTACTTC; j_gene: TRBJ2-7; abundance: -; v_gene: TRBV6-4; d_gene: TRBD2
CDR3aa: CASSEPGDNTEAFF; CDR3nt: TGTGCCAGCAGTGAACCGGGGGATAACACTGAAGCTTTCTTT; j_gene: TRBJ1-1; abundance: few; v_gene: TRBV2; d_gene: -